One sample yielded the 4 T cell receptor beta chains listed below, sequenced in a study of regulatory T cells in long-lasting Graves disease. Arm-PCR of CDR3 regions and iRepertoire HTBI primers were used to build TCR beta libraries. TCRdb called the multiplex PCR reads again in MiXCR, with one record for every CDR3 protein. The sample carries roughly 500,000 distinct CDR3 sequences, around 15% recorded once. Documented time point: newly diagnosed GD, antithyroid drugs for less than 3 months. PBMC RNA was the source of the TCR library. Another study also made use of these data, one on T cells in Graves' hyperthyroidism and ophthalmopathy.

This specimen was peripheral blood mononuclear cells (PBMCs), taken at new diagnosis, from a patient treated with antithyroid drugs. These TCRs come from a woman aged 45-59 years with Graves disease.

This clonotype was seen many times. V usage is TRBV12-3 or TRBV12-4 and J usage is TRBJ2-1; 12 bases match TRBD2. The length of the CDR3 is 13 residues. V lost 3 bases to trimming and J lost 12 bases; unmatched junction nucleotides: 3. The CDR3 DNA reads TGTGCCAGCAGTTTTGCTAGCGGGAGGGGGCAGTTCTTC. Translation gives CASSFASGRGQFF.

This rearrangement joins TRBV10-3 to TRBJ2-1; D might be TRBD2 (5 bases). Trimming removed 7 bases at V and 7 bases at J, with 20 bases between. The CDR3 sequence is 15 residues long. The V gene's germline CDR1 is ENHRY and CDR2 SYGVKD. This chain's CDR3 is CAITKEDVGMNEQFF. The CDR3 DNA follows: TGTGCCATCACCAAGGAGGACGTAGGGATGAATGAGCAGTTCTTC.

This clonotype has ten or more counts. The CDR3 loop reads CASSNLPGLAVSNEQFF. CDR3 in DNA: TGTGCCAGCAGTAACCTGCCGGGACTAGCGGTTAGCAATGAGCAGTTCTTC. The gene calls are TRBV12-3 or TRBV12-4 and TRBJ2-1; 11 nucleotides agree with TRBD2. This CDR3 comprises 17 residues. Losses at the gene ends were 5 bases for V and 6 bases for J; bases not matched to a gene: 12.

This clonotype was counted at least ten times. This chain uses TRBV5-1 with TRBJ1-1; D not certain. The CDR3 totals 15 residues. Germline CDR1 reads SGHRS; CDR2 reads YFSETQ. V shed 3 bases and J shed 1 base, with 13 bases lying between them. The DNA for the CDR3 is TGCGCCAGCAGCTGGAGCCCAGTGTCGAACACTGAAGCTTTCTTT. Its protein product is CASSWSPVSNTEAFF.